The 23 T cell receptor beta chains reported below all come from one sample, sequenced in a study of blood T cell repertoires in COVID-19. TCRdb's table, derived via immunoSEQ multiplex PCR, lists solely in-frame clones and lacks some. The sample shows more than 150,000 clones, 86% of them seen only once. The material sequenced was peripheral blood. These receptors originate from a man between 65 and 79 years old with active or convalescent COVID-19.

The V and J genes are TRBV7-2 and TRBJ2-6; the D is unclear. The CDR3 length is 14 residues. Germline lookup yields CDR1 SGHTA and CDR2 FQGNSA. Trimming removed 7 bases from V and 0 bases from J, with 7 bases in between. This chain's CDR3 is CASIYRSGANVLTF. CDR3 DNA: TGTGCCAGCATCTACCGCTCTGGGGCCAACGTCCTGACTTTC.

This rearrangement joins TRBV30 to TRBJ2-1; weak D call: TRBD2 (6 bases). V shed 5 bases and J shed 0 bases, with 11 bases lying between them. CDR1 and CDR2 from the germline V gene are GTSNPN and SVGIG (reference sequence). CDR3 length: 14 residues. This chain's CDR3 is CAWGAGSSYNEQFF. The CDR3 DNA follows: TGTGCCTGGGGAGCGGGTAGCTCCTACAATGAGCAGTTCTTC.

The chain links TRBV7-2 to TRBJ1-1; D not certain. Trimming took 5 bases from V and 1 from J, leaving 8 bases between them. CDR3 length equals 13 residues. Germline V CDR1 and CDR2: SGHTA, FQGNSA. CDR3 DNA sequence: TGTGCCAGCAGCCCCCGGGAGAACACTGAAGCTTTCTTT. Translation gives CASSPRENTEAFF. The full variable domain, with the rest looked up from reference TRBV7-2 and TRBJ1-1, is GAGVSQSPSNKVTEKGKDVELRCDPISGHTALYWYRQSLGQGLEFLIYFQGNSAPDKSGLPSDRFSAERTGGSVSTLTIQRTQQEDSAVYLCASSPRENTEAFFGQGTRLTVV.

The chain is built from TRBV7-9 and TRBJ2-1; 8 bases are shared with TRBD2. With 2 bases clipped from V and 6 bases from J, the junction kept 12 bases outside the gene matches. This CDR3 spans 17 amino acids. CDR1 is SEHNR and CDR2 is FQNEAQ in the germline V gene (reference sequence). DNA of the CDR3: TGTGCCAGCAGCTTACAGGGTGTCGGGAGGGCCCCCAATGAGCAGTTCTTC. It is translated as CASSLQGVGRAPNEQFF.

V gene TRBV12-3 or TRBV12-4 combines with J gene TRBJ2-1; D not resolved. The V end was cut by 1 base, the J end by 10 bases, with 5 bases between. The CDR3 extends over 11 amino acids. CDR3 nucleotide sequence: TGTGCCAGCAGTTTAGGCCGGGAGCAGTTCTTC. Amino acids: CASSLGREQFF.

V and J are TRBV4-3 and TRBJ2-1; D not certain. Germline V gene data show CDR1 as LGHNA and CDR2 as YSLEER. This CDR3 comprises 14 residues. V was shortened by 4 bases and J by 0 bases, with 7 bases between the two germline ends. The CDR3: CASSPQISYNEQFF. The CDR3 nucleotides read TGCGCCAGCAGCCCGCAGATCTCCTACAATGAGCAGTTCTTC.

V is TRBV19 and J is TRBJ2-1; 13 bases fit TRBD2. The CDR3 extends over 13 amino acids. Germline V CDR1 and CDR2: LNHDA, SQIVND (reference sequence). J was trimmed by 7 bases and V by 9 bases; bases with no gene match: 3. This CDR3 is CASGLAGDNEQFF. CDR3 nucleotides: TGTGCCAGCGGACTAGCGGGGGATAATGAGCAGTTCTTC. The entire variable domain, with the rest obtained from reference TRBV19 and TRBJ2-1, is as follows: DGGITQSPKYLFRKEGQNVTLSCEQNLNHDAMYWYRQDPGQGLRLIYYSQIVNDFQKGDIAEGYSVSREKKESFPLTVTSAQKNPTAFYLCASGLAGDNEQFFGPGTRLTVL.

The gene calls are TRBV5-1 and TRBJ2-5, with D unclear. V shed 4 bases and J shed 7 bases, with 8 bases lying between them. The germline CDR1 and CDR2 sequences are SGHRS and YFSETQ. This CDR3 has 11 amino acids. The chain's CDR3 is CASSLRGTQYF. For the CDR3, the DNA is TGCGCCAGCAGCCTGAGAGGGACCCAGTACTTC.

The V and J genes are TRBV7-2 and TRBJ2-7; D unresolved. Trimming stripped 0 bases from V and 0 bases from J, with 6 bases between. Germline V gene data show CDR1 as SGHTA and CDR2 as FQGNSA. This CDR3 contains 14 residues. CDR3 residues: CASSLAGSSYEQYF. The CDR3 region has the DNA TGTGCCAGCAGCTTAGCCGGGTCCTCCTACGAGCAGTACTTC.

This chain uses TRBV28 with TRBJ2-1; 8 bases map to TRBD2. Trimming took 5 bases from V and 0 from J; bases not matched to a gene: 3. Germline V lookup: CDR1 MDHEN, CDR2 SYDVKM. The CDR3 is 15 amino acids. The DNA of the CDR3 is TGTGCCAGCAGTAAGAGCGGGGGCTCCTACAATGAGCAGTTCTTC. This gives the protein CASSKSGGSYNEQFF.

This rearrangement joins TRBV9 to TRBJ1-1; possible D gene TRBD1, 6 bases. The CDR3 runs 16 residues. The V and J ends lost 0 bases and 5 bases respectively, with 17 bases between them. Per the germline V gene, CDR1 is SGDLS and CDR2 is YYNGEE. The CDR3 bases are TGTGCCAGCAGCGTAGGAACAGGGAGGGGTCTGACTGAAGCTTTCTTT. It specifies CASSVGTGRGLTEAFF.

The V call is TRBV5-6, the J call TRBJ2-3, with D possibly matching TRBD1 (5 bases). This CDR3 contains 17 residues. The germline V and J ends were trimmed by 2 bases and 2 bases, with 18 bases remaining between them. CDR1 and CDR2 from the germline V gene are SGHDT and YYEEEE. CDR3 sequence (DNA): TGTGCCAGCAGCTTCGACTCTTTCCTAGGGGCCACAGATACGCAGTATTTT. This translates into CASSFDSFLGATDTQYF.

In regard to this clone: The germline gene is not matched at one end of the junction; a read error may be the cause. V and J are TRBV3-1 (or the pseudogene TRBV3-2) and TRBJ1-4; 7 bases are shared with TRBD1. The CDR3 runs to 15 residues. Per germline, CDR1 LGHDT and CDR2 YNNKEL (reference sequence). The CDR3, as DNA: TGTGCCAGCGGCCACTCCACAGGGGCATTTGAAAAACTGTTTTTT. Amino acids: CASGHSTGAFEKLFF.

The CDR3 nucleotides are TGTGCCACCAGCAGAAGGGGCCGTGGCAGACCTCACTACGAGCAGTACTTC. This sequence encodes CATSRRGRGRPHYEQYF. The chain joins TRBV15 to TRBJ2-7; possibly TRBD1 for D (5 bases). The CDR3 has 17 residues. The V gene lost 2 bases and the J gene lost 3 bases, with 20 bases spanning the gap. Germline V gene data show CDR1 as LNHNV and CDR2 as YYDKDF (reference sequence).

V gene TRBV19 combines with J gene TRBJ1-2, with no clear D. V was clipped by 0 bases and J by 1 base, with 6 bases between them. The CDR3 has 14 amino acids. CDR1 and CDR2 (germline): LNHDA, SQIVND (reference sequence). In DNA form, the CDR3 reads TGTGCCAGTAGTATAGATACAGTTAACTATGGCTACACCTTC. This codes for CASSIDTVNYGYTF. The variable domain in full, with the rest retrieved from reference TRBV19 and TRBJ1-2, is DGGITQSPKYLFRKEGQNVTLSCEQNLNHDAMYWYRQDPGQGLRLIYYSQIVNDFQKGDIAEGYSVSREKKESFPLTVTSAQKNPTAFYLCASSIDTVNYGYTFGSGTRLTVV.

V usage is TRBV9 and J usage is TRBJ1-1, with unresolved D. The germline V gene has CDR1 SGDLS and CDR2 YYNGEE. Trimming removed 3 bases from V and 4 bases from J, with 16 bases in between. This CDR3 has 15 residues. The CDR3 is CASSAEAFPSTEAFF. DNA for the CDR3: TGTGCCAGCAGCGCTGAGGCTTTCCCGAGCACTGAAGCTTTCTTT.

V usage is TRBV19 and J usage is TRBJ1-6; 7 positions match TRBD1. V shed 5 bases, J shed 10 bases, and the junction held 11 bases outside the gene matches. The CDR3 has 15 amino acids. CDR1 is LNHDA and CDR2 is SQIVND in the germline V gene (reference sequence). CDR3 residues: CASSVERGLRSPLHF. DNA for the CDR3: TGTGCCAGTAGTGTTGAAAGGGGGCTTAGATCACCCCTCCACTTT. Full variable domain (missing parts from reference TRBV19 and TRBJ1-6): DGGITQSPKYLFRKEGQNVTLSCEQNLNHDAMYWYRQDPGQGLRLIYYSQIVNDFQKGDIAEGYSVSREKKESFPLTVTSAQKNPTAFYLCASSVERGLRSPLHFGNGTRLTVT.

In this sample, this clone turned up a few times. The genes are TRBV5-1 and TRBJ1-5; the match to TRBD1 covers 8 bases. Trimming cost V 4 bases and J 1 base; bases outside gene matches: 10. Looked up from germline, CDR1 is SGHRS and CDR2 is YFSETQ. CDR3 length equals 17 residues. The CDR3 is CASSPGQGGSSNQPQHF. The CDR3 DNA sequence: TGCGCCAGCAGCCCAGGACAGGGTGGGTCCAGCAATCAGCCCCAGCATTTT.

V gene TRBV7-2 combines with J gene TRBJ2-5; the match to TRBD2 covers 7 bases. V gave up 4 bases and J gave up 5 bases; unmatched junction bases: 4. Germline-derived CDR1 and CDR2 are SGHTA and FQGNSA. CDR3 length: 13 residues. As DNA, the CDR3 is TGTGCCAGCAGCTGGGGGGGAAAGGAGACCCAGTACTTC. It encodes CASSWGGKETQYF.

This sequence joins TRBV11-2 and TRBJ1-5; D perhaps matches TRBD1 (5 bases). The germline V gene encodes CDR1 SGHAT and CDR2 FQNNGV. Trimming pared 1 base from V and 4 bases from J, leaving 11 bases between. This CDR3 region has 15 residues. CDR3 DNA sequence: TGTGCCAGCAGCTTAGGAGATAGGGGAAATCAGCCCCAGCATTTT. This gives the protein CASSLGDRGNQPQHF.

This chain joins TRBV27 and TRBJ2-7; 9 nucleotides agree with TRBD1. This CDR3 has 14 amino acids. The V gene end was trimmed by 2 bases and the J gene end by 5 bases; junction bases not matched to a gene: 4. In germline, CDR1 is MNHEY, CDR2 SMNVEV (reference sequence). CDR3 bases: TGTGCCAGCAGTTTAGGGGACAGGGTCCACGAGCAGTACTTC. Translated: CASSLGDRVHEQYF.

The chain is built from TRBV14 and TRBJ1-1; D ambiguous. Trimming removed 0 bases at V and 0 bases at J, with 5 bases between. The CDR3 loop spans 14 amino acids. The V gene's germline CDR1 is SGHDN and CDR2 FVKESK. In nucleotides, the CDR3 is TGTGCCAGCAGCCAAGAATTCATGAACACTGAAGCTTTCTTT. Residues: CASSQEFMNTEAFF.

The chain uses TRBV3-1 (or the pseudogene TRBV3-2) and TRBJ1-1, with D perhaps matching TRBD1 (5 bases). The CDR3 has 14 residues. Germline V gives CDR1 LGHDT, CDR2 YNNKEL (reference sequence). V gave up 3 bases and J gave up 1 base, with 9 bases separating them. CDR3 protein: CASSHTTENTEAFF. CDR3 coding DNA: TGTGCCAGCAGCCACACGACAGAGAACACTGAAGCTTTCTTT.